This TCR beta chain was recovered during a study of T cells expressing NK-cell markers. Germline V gives CDR1 MNHNS, CDR2 SASEGT. The CDR3 has 12 amino acids. What made the TCR beta cDNA was 5'RACE template switching with UMIs. TCRdb reprocessed the 5' RACE reads, keeping one entry per CDR3 protein, no DNA. The sample table includes 350,000 to 450,000 distinct CDR3 sequences. Specimen: blood T cells: a sorted CD56 or NKG2C T cell subset, CD4+ or CD8+ T cells, or bulk PBMC T cells (not recorded which). The TCR sequence derives from a man aged 18-70 years in good health. The chain couples TRBV6-1 to TRBJ1-2. The CDR3 protein is CASSKDDYGYTF.